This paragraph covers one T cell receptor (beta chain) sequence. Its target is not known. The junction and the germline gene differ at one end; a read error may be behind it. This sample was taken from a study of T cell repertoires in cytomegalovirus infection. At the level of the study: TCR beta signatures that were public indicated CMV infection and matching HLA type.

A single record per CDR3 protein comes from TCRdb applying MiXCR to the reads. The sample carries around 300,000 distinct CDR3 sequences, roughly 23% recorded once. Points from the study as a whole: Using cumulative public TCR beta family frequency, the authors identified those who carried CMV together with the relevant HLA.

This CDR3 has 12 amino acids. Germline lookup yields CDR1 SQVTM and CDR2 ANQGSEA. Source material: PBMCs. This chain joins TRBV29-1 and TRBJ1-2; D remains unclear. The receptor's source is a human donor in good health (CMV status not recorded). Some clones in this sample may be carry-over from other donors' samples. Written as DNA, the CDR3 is TGCAGCGTTGAGGCGCTCCCAGGTGGCCACACCTTC. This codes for CSVEALPGGHTF.